This T cell receptor beta chain is from a study of blood T cells in healthy people across ages. General study points: Diversity estimated from one million T cells was considered an underestimate.

About this clonotype: Its antigen is unknown.

Together with a sample-barcoded 5' primer, a J-beta primer mix was included in a second PCR lasting about 6 to 11 cycles. TCRdb analysed the 5' RACE reads with MiXCR anew, one entry per CDR3 protein. The sample has a few hundred thousand distinct CDR3 sequences; 27% are singletons. The CDR3 spans 14 residues. Germline V CDR1 and CDR2: LNHDA, SQIVND (reference sequence). Trimming cost V 6 bases and J 4 bases, with 15 bases left between them. These same data were also listed under a study on T cells of mothers and their children.

The sequenced sample was blood. This rearrangement joins TRBV19 to TRBJ1-1; a possible D gene is TRBD1 (5 bases). This TCR derives from a boy aged 2 to 10 in good health. The CDR3 region has the DNA TGTGCCAGTAGAGTCAGGGTAACGGGCACTGAAGCTTTCTTT. Amino acid sequence: CASRVRVTGTEAFF.